These 13 T cell receptor beta chains were all obtained from the same sample, sequenced in a study of T cells after yellow fever vaccination. Each CDR3 protein is one row after TCRdb ran MiXCR on the 5' RACE reads. Seen here are approximately 550,000 distinct CDR3 sequences, less than 20% observed once, and the top ten hold approximately 14%. The sequences come from PBMCs, collected 15 days after the yellow fever booster vaccination. The receptors shown here come from a man aged 25-45 years who received the YFV17D yellow fever vaccine.

The chain links TRBV5-6 to TRBJ2-5, with 10 bases identical to TRBD1. This CDR3 has 15 residues. Germline V gene data show CDR1 as SGHDT and CDR2 as YYEEEE. Unmatched junction bases numbered 10, after V lost 7 bases and J lost 4 bases. This CDR3 is CASAPWTGGLETQYF. CDR3 sequence (DNA): TGTGCCAGCGCGCCCTGGACAGGGGGTCTAGAGACCCAGTACTTC.

The chain joins TRBV2 to TRBJ2-7; 7 positions match TRBD1. Germline V gives CDR1 SNHLY, CDR2 FYNNEI. The CDR3 loop spans 10 amino acids. With 9 bases clipped from V and 7 bases from J, the junction kept 3 bases outside the gene matches. CDR3 in amino acids: CASGTDEQYF. The CDR3 nucleotides read TGTGCCAGTGGGACAGATGAGCAGTACTTC.

This chain links TRBV28 with TRBJ2-7; a possible D gene is TRBD2 (5 bases). The CDR3 extends over 11 amino acids. The germline V gene encodes CDR1 MDHEN and CDR2 SYDVKM. Trimming removed 3 bases at V and 12 bases at J, with 12 bases between. CDR3 in DNA: TGTGCCAGCAGTTTCGCCAGCGGCTGGTACTTC. Amino acids: CASSFASGWYF.

V and J are TRBV15 and TRBJ2-6; D gene unclear. The CDR3 is 14 residues long. V was shortened by 4 bases and J by 0 bases, with 4 bases between the two germline ends. CDR1 LNHNV and CDR2 YYDKDF come from the germline V gene (reference sequence). The CDR3 sequence is CATSKPSGANVLTF. CDR3 in DNA: TGTGCCACCAGCAAACCCTCTGGGGCCAACGTCCTGACTTTC.

V and J are TRBV7-8 and TRBJ2-3, with 7 bases identical to TRBD1. V shed 5 bases and J 2 bases; nucleotides not matched to a gene: 10. Germline V gene sequence: CDR1 SGHVS, CDR2 FQNEAQ. This CDR3 region has 16 residues. The CDR3 loop is CASSRRDSMNTDTQYF. As DNA, the CDR3 is TGTGCCAGCAGCCGCCGGGACAGCATGAACACAGATACGCAGTATTTT.

This clonotype came up once. This chain uses TRBV5-1 with TRBJ2-7; D could derive from TRBD1 or TRBD2 (6 bases each). The CDR3 is made up of 17 amino acids. CDR1 SGHRS and CDR2 YFSETQ come from the germline V gene. Deletions cut 0 bases from V and 0 bases from J, with 16 bases between. This CDR3 reads CASSLGRGAGSSYEQYF. The CDR3 coding sequence is TGCGCCAGCAGCTTGGGCAGGGGAGCGGGTAGCTCCTACGAGCAGTACTTC.

This sequence joins TRBV9 and TRBJ2-1, with 12 bases aligning to TRBD2. The CDR3 is 16 residues long. The germline V gene has CDR1 SGDLS and CDR2 YYNGEE. Germline trimming cut 0 bases from V and 9 bases from J; bases unmatched to any gene: 7. The CDR3 is CASSVEGLAGGGEQFF. Written as DNA, the CDR3 is TGTGCCAGCAGCGTAGAGGGACTAGCGGGCGGCGGTGAGCAGTTCTTC.

Points on this clonotype: The junction and the germline gene differ at one end; a read error may be behind it. The chain has TRBV7-7 and TRBJ2-5, with unresolved D. The germline V gene has CDR1 SSHAT and CDR2 FNYEAQ (reference sequence). CDR3 length: 13 residues. The CDR3 loop reads CASSLWQGETQYF. The CDR3 bases are TGTGCTAGCAGCTTGTGGCAAGGCGAGACCCAGTACTTC. The complete variable domain, with remaining parts taken from reference TRBV7-7 and TRBJ2-5, reads GAGVSQSPRYKVTKRGQDVTLRCDPISSHATLYWYQQALGQGPEFLTYFNYEAQPDKSGLPSDRFSAERPEGSISTLTIQRTEQRDSAMYRCASSLWQGETQYFGPGTRLLVL.

In its sample, this clonotype was seen a few times. The rearrangement uses TRBV28 and TRBJ2-5; tentative D call: TRBD2 (5 bases). This CDR3 has 16 residues. The germline V gene encodes CDR1 MDHEN and CDR2 SYDVKM. The V end lost 3 bases, the J end lost 3 bases, and 17 bases lay between the germline ends. This chain's CDR3 is CASSLADYIRKETQYF. CDR3 in DNA: TGTGCCAGCAGTTTGGCAGACTACATACGAAAAGAGACCCAGTACTTC. Full variable domain (outside the CDR3, taken from reference TRBV28 and TRBJ2-5): DVKVTQSSRYLVKRTGEKVFLECVQDMDHENMFWYRQDPGLGLRLIYFSYDVKMKEKGDIPEGYSVSREKKERFSLILESASTNQTSMYLCASSLADYIRKETQYFGPGTRLLVL.

This clonotype was counted only a few times. The rearrangement links TRBV2 to TRBJ2-2, with 11 bases lining up with TRBD1. V lost 7 bases and J lost 4; bases outside the gene matches: 5. The germline CDR1 and CDR2 sequences are SNHLY and FYNNEI. This CDR3 spans 15 amino acids. For the CDR3, the DNA is TGTGCCAGCAAAACCGGGACAGGGGGCACCGGGGAGCTGTTTTTT. The encoded protein is CASKTGTGGTGELFF.

This clonotype was detected ten times or more. V and J are TRBV7-9 and TRBJ2-2; D uncertain. The germline V gene encodes CDR1 SEHNR and CDR2 FQNEAQ (reference sequence). CDR3 length: 11 amino acids. V dropped 3 bases and J dropped 7 bases, with 3 bases sitting between them. The CDR3: CASSFHGELFF. CDR3 nucleotide sequence: TGTGCCAGCAGCTTCCACGGGGAGCTGTTTTTT.

This clonotype showed up just once. The V and J genes are TRBV6-2 or TRBV6-3 and TRBJ2-3; 11 positions match TRBD2. V gave up 7 bases and J gave up 5 bases; unmatched junction bases: 14. This CDR3 region has 17 residues. Per the germline V gene, CDR1 is MNHEY and CDR2 is SVGEGT. CDR3 sequence reads: CASTGPPLAGVGDTQYF. DNA for the CDR3: TGTGCCAGCACCGGGCCCCCACTAGCGGGAGTTGGAGATACGCAGTATTTT.

In its sample, this clonotype was seen a few times. V and J are TRBV29-1 and TRBJ2-5, with no clear D. The CDR3 has 14 residues. The germline CDR1 and CDR2 sequences are SQVTM and ANQGSEA. V was pared by 7 bases and J by 1 base, with 16 bases between. Written as DNA, the CDR3 is TGCAGCGCCTATGCTGGTTGGTTCCAAGAGACCCAGTACTTC. It is translated as CSAYAGWFQETQYF.